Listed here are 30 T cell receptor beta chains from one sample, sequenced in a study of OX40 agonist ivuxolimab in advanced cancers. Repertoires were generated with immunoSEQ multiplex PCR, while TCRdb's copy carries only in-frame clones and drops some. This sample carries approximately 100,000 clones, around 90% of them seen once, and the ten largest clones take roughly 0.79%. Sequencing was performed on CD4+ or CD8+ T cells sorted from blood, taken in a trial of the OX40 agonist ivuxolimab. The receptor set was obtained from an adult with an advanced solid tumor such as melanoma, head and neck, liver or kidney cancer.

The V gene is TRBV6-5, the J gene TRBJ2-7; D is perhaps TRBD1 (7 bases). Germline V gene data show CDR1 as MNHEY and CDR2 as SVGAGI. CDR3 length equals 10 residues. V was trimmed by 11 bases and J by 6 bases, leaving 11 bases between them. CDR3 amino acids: CAARGVEQYF. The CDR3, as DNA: TGTGCCGCCAGGGGGGTCGAGCAGTACTTC.

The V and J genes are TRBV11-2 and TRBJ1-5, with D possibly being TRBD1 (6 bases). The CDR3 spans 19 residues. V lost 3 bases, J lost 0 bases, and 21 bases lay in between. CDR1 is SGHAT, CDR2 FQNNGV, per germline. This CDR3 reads CASSFQRQAPCYSNQPQHF. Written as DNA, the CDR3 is TGTGCCAGCAGCTTCCAACGACAGGCCCCGTGCTATAGCAATCAGCCCCAGCATTTT.

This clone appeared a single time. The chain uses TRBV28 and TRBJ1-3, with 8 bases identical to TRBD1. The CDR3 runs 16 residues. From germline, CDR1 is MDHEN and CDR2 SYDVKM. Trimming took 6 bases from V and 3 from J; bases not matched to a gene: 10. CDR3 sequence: CASSNLQGAGGNTIYF. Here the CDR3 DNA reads TGTGCCAGCAGCAACCTCCAGGGGGCGGGTGGAAACACCATATATTTT. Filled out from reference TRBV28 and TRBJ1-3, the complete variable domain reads DVKVTQSSRYLVKRTGEKVFLECVQDMDHENMFWYRQDPGLGLRLIYFSYDVKMKEKGDIPEGYSVSREKKERFSLILESASTNQTSMYLCASSNLQGAGGNTIYFGEGSWLTVV.

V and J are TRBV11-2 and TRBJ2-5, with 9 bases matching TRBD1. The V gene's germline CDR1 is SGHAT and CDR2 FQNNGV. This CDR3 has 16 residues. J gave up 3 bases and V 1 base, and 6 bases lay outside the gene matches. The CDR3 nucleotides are TGTGCCAGCAGCTTAGTCGGGACAGGGAAAGAAGAGACCCAGTACTTC. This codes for CASSLVGTGKEETQYF. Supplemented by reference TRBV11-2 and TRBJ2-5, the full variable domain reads EAGVAQSPRYKIIEKRQSVAFWCNPISGHATLYWYQQILGQGPKLLIQFQNNGVVDDSQLPKDRFSAERLKGVDSTLKIQPAKLEDSAVYLCASSLVGTGKEETQYFGPGTRLLVL.

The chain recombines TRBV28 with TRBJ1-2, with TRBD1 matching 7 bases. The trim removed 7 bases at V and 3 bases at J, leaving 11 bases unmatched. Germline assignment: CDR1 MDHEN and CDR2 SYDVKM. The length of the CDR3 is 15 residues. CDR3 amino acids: CASIETGPGYYGYTF. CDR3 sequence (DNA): TGTGCCAGCATAGAGACAGGGCCAGGGTACTATGGCTACACCTTC.

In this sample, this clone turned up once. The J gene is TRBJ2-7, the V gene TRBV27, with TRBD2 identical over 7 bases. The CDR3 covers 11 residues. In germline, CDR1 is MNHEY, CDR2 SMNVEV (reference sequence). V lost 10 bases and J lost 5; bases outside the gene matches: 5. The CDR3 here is CATRREDEQYF. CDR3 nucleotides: TGTGCCACACGTCGGGAGGACGAGCAGTACTTC.

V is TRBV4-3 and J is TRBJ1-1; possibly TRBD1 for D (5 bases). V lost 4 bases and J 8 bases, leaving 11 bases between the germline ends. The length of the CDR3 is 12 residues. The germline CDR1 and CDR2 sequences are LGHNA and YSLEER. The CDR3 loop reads CASSLPGREAFF. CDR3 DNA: TGCGCCAGCAGCCTTCCGGGACGGGAAGCTTTCTTT.

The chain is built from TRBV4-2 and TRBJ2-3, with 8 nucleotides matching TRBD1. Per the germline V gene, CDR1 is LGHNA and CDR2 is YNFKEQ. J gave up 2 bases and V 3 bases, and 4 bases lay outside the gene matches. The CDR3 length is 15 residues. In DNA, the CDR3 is TGTGCCAGCAGCCAGTACAGGGGGAACACAGATACGCAGTATTTT. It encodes CASSQYRGNTDTQYF.

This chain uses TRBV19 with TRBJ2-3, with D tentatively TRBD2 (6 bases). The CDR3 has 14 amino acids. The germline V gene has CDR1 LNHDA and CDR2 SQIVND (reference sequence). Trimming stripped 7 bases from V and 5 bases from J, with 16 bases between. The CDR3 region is CASKEGTVKDTQYF. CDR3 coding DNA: TGTGCCAGTAAGGAGGGGACTGTTAAAGATACGCAGTATTTT.

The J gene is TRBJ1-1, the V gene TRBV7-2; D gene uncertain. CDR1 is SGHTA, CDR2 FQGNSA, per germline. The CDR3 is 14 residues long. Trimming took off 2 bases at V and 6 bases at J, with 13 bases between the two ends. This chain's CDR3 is CASSLSEARPEAFF. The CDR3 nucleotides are TGTGCCAGCAGCTTAAGCGAGGCGCGGCCTGAAGCTTTCTTT.

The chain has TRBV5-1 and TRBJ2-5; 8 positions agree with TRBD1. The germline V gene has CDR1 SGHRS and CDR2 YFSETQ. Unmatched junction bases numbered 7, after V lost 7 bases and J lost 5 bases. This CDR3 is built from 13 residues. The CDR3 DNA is TGCGCCAGCTGGGACAGGTGGCAGGAGACCCAGTACTTC. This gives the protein CASWDRWQETQYF. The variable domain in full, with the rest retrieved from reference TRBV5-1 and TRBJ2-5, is KAGVTQTPRYLIKTRGQQVTLSCSPISGHRSVSWYQQTPGQGLQFLFEYFSETQRNKGNFPGRFSGRQFSNSRSEMNVSTLELGDSALYLCASWDRWQETQYFGPGTRLLVL.

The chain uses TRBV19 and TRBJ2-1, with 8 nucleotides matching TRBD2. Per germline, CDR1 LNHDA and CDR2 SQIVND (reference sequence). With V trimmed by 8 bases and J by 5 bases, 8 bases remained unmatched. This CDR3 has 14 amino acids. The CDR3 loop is CASDRGGLNNEQFF. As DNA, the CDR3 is TGTGCCAGTGACCGGGGGGGCCTGAACAATGAGCAGTTCTTC.

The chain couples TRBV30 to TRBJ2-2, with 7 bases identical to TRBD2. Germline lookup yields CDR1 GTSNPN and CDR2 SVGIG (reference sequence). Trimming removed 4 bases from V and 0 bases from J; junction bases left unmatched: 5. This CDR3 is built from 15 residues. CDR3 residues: CAWTRTRSNTGELFF. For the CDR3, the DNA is TGTGCCTGGACCAGGACTAGGTCGAACACCGGGGAGCTGTTTTTT.

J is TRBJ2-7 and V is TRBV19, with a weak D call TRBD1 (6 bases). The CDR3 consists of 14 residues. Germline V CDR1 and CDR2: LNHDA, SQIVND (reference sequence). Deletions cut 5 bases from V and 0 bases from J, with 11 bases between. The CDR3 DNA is TGTGCCAGTAGTCGGACAGCGGACTCCTACGAGCAGTACTTC. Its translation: CASSRTADSYEQYF.

The CDR3 DNA is TGTGCCAGCAGTTCGGTTAACAATGAGCAGTTCTTC. Protein: CASSSVNNEQFF. The genes are TRBV28 and TRBJ2-1; the D is unclear. Between the trimmed V and J ends, which lost 4 bases and 5 bases, there was a span of 6 bases. Germline lookup yields CDR1 MDHEN and CDR2 SYDVKM. The CDR3 sequence is 12 residues long.

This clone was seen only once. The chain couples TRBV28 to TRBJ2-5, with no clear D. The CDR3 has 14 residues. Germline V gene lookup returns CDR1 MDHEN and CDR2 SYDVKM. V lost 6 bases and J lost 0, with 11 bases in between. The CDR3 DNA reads TGTGCCAGCAGCCCCCTCGAGGACCAAGAGACCCAGTACTTC. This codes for CASSPLEDQETQYF. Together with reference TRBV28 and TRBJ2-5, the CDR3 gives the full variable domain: DVKVTQSSRYLVKRTGEKVFLECVQDMDHENMFWYRQDPGLGLRLIYFSYDVKMKEKGDIPEGYSVSREKKERFSLILESASTNQTSMYLCASSPLEDQETQYFGPGTRLLVL.

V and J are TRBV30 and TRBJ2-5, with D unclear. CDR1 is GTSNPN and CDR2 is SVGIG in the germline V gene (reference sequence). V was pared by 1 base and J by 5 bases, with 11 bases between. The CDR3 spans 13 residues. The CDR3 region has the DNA TGTGCCTGGAGTGGCTCTAGGGTGGAGACCCAGTACTTC. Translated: CAWSGSRVETQYF.

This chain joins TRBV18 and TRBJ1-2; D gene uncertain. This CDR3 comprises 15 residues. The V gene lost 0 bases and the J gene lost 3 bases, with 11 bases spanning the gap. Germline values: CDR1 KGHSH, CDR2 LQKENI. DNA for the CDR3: TGTGCCAGCTCACCACCGGGCCAGAACGACTATGGCTACACCTTC. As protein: CASSPPGQNDYGYTF. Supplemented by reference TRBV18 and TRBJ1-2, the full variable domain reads NAGVMQNPRHLVRRRGQEARLRCSPMKGHSHVYWYRQLPEEGLKFMVYLQKENIIDESGMPKERFSAEFPKEGPSILRIQQVVRGDSAAYFCASSPPGQNDYGYTFGSGTRLTVV.

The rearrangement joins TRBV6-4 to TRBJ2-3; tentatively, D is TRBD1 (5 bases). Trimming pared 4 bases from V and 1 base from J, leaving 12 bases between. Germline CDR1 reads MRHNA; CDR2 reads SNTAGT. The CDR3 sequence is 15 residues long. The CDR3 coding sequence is TGTGCCAGCAGTGTTTCAGGGTTACGCACAGATACGCAGTATTTT. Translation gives CASSVSGLRTDTQYF.

CDR3: CATGTGGYNEQFF. The CDR3 coding sequence is TGTGCCACGGGTACGGGGGGGTACAATGAGCAGTTCTTC. This sequence joins TRBV6-6 and TRBJ2-1, with 8 bases matching TRBD2. After removal of 10 bases from V and 4 bases from J, the junction contained 6 bases not matched to a gene. The CDR3 has 13 amino acids. Germline V gene sequence: CDR1 MNHNY, CDR2 SVGAGI (reference sequence).

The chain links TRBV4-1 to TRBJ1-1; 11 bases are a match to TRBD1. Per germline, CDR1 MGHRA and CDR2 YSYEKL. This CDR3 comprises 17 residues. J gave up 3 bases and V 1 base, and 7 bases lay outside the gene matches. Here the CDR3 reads CASSQVRTGGGHTEAFF. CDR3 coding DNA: TGCGCCAGCAGCCAAGTCAGGACAGGGGGCGGTCACACTGAAGCTTTCTTT.

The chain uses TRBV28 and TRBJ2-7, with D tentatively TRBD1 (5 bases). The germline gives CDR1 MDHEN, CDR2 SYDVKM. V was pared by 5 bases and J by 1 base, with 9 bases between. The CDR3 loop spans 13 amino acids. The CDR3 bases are TGTGCCAGCAGTCCTGGACAATCCTACGAGCAGTACTTC. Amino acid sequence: CASSPGQSYEQYF.

The CDR3 here is CAWTSGWETYEQYF. CDR3 DNA: TGTGCCTGGACTAGCGGGTGGGAAACCTACGAGCAGTACTTC. This chain joins TRBV30 and TRBJ2-7; TRBD2 agrees at 8 bases. In germline, CDR1 is GTSNPN, CDR2 SVGIG (reference sequence). V dropped 4 bases and J dropped 2; count of bases not matched to a gene: 7. The CDR3 covers 14 residues. Together with reference TRBV30 and TRBJ2-7, the CDR3 gives the full variable domain: SQTIHQWPATLVQPVGSPLSLECTVEGTSNPNLYWYRQAAGRGLQLLFYSVGIGQISSEVPQNLSASRPQDRQFILSSKKLLLSDSGFYLCAWTSGWETYEQYFGPGTRLTVT.

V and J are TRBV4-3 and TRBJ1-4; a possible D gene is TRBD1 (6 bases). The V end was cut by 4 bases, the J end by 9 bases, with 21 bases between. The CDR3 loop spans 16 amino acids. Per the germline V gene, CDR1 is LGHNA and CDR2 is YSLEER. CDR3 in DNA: TGCGCCAGCAGCCTCGATTGGGGGCCCGCCTCACAAAAACTGTTTTTT. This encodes CASSLDWGPASQKLFF.

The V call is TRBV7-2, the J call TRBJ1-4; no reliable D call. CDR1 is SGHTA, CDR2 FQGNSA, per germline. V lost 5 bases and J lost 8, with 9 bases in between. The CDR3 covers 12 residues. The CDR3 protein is CASSRTSEKLFF. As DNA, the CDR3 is TGTGCCAGCAGCCGTACAAGCGAAAAACTGTTTTTT.

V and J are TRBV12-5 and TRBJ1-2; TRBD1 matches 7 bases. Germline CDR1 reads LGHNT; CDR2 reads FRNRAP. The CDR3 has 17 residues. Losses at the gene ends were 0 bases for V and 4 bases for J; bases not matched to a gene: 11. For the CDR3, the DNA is TGTGCTAGTGGTTTGGTACAGGGGTTGGGACGTTCCTATGGCTACACCTTC. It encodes CASGLVQGLGRSYGYTF.

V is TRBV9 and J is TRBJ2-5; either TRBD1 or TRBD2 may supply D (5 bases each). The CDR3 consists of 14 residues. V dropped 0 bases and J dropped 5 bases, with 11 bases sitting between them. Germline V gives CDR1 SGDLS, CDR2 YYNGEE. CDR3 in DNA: TGTGCCAGCAGCGTAGGAGGGGATCGGGAGACCCAGTACTTC. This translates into CASSVGGDRETQYF.

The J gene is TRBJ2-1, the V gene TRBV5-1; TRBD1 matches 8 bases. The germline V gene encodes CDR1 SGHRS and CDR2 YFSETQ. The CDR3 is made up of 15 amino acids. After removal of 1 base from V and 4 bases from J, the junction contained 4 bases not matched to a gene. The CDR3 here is CASSLTGGEYNEQFF. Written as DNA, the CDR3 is TGCGCCAGCAGCTTGACAGGGGGAGAATACAATGAGCAGTTCTTC.

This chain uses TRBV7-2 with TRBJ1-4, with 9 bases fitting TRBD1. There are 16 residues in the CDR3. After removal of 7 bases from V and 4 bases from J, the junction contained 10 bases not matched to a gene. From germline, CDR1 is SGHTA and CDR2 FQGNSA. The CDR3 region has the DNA TGTGCCAGCATGCGAACAGGGGGCAAGGGTAATGAAAAACTGTTTTTT. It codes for CASMRTGGKGNEKLFF.

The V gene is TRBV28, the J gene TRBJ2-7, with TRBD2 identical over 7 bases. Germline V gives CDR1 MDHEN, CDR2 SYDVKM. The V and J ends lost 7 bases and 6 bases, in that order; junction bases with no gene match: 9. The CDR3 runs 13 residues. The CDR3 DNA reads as TGTGCCAGCAAAAGAAGTTCGGGAGGCGAGCAGTACTTC. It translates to CASKRSSGGEQYF.